Below, one T cell receptor beta chain is given with its context. Treatment-naive patients with stable or active relapsing-remitting disease served as multiple sclerosis controls. TEMRA cells were enriched by FACS, and CD4+ and CD8+ T cells were negatively isolated. This sample is part of a study of CD8 T cells in Susac syndrome. RNA totalling about 0.45 to 1 ug underwent reverse transcription with random hexamers. The immunoSEQ assay covered 54 Vbeta and 13 Jbeta segments for CDR3. One entry per CDR3 protein results from TCRdb running MiXCR on the immunoSEQ multiplex PCR reads. The repertoire holds about 430,000 distinct CDR3 sequences, with 75% to 90% as singletons. The germline gives CDR1 ENHRY, CDR2 SYGVKD. With 2 bases removed from V and 1 base from J, the gap between germline ends came to 11 bases. The CDR3 has 15 residues.

V and J are TRBV10-3 and TRBJ1-2; D gene ambiguous. Material: CD8+ T cells from PBMCs. This clonotype was sampled from a human donor with multiple sclerosis. Written as DNA, the CDR3 is TGTGCCATCAGTGAGCCCACCACACTTAACTATGGCTACACCTTC. Its protein product is CAISEPTTLNYGYTF.